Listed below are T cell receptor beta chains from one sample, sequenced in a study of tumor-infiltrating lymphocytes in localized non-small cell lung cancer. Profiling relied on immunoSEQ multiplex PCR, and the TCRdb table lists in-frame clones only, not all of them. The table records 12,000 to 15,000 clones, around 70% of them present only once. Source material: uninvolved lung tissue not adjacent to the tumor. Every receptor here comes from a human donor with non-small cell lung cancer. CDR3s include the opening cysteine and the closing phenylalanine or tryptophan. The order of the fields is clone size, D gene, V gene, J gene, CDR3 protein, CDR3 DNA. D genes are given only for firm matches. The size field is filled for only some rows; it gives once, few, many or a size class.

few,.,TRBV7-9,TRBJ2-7,CASSYPGSYEQYF,TGTGCCAGCAGCTACCCAGGGTCCTACGAGCAGTACTTC
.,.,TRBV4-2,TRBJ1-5,CASSQDGQGGNSNQPQHF,TGTGCCAGCAGCCAAGATGGGCAGGGAGGGAATAGCAATCAGCCCCAGCATTTT
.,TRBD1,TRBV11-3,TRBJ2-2,CASSRTGGGELFF,TGTGCCAGCAGCAGAACAGGGGGCGGGGAGCTGTTTTTT
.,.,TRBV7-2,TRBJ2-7,CASSLGPKYYEQYF,TGTGCCAGCAGCTTAGGACCTAAATACTACGAGCAGTACTTC
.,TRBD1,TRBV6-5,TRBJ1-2,CASSYRTGNLHGYTF,TGTGCCAGCAGTTACCGGACAGGGAACCTCCATGGCTACACCTTC
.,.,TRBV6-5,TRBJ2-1,CATGPLSYNEQFF,TGTGCCACCGGACCCCTGAGTTACAATGAGCAGTTCTTC
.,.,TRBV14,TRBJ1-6,CASSHGPGTYGVSPLHF,TGTGCCAGCAGCCATGGTCCGGGGACGTACGGAGTTTCACCCCTCCACTTT
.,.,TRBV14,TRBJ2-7,CASSQEAEGNYEQYF,TGTGCCAGCAGCCAAGAGGCGGAGGGGAACTACGAGCAGTACTTC
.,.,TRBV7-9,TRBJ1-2,CASIQSGSGYGYTF,TGTGCCAGCATCCAGTCGGGGTCGGGCTATGGCTACACCTTC
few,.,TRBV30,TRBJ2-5,CAWSWTEETQYF,TGTGCCTGGAGTTGGACAGAAGAGACCCAGTACTTC
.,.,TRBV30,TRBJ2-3,CAWSVGISLTPTDTQYF,TGTGCCTGGAGTGTAGGTATTAGTCTCACCCCCACAGATACGCAGTATTTT
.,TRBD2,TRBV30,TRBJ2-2,CAWTRLAATGELFF,TGTGCCTGGACAAGACTAGCGGCTACCGGGGAGCTGTTTTTT
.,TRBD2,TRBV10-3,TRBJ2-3,CAISELAGASADTQYF,TGTGCCATCAGTGAACTAGCGGGAGCGTCGGCAGATACGCAGTATTTT
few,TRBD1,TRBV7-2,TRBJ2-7,CASSSRTGSPEQYF,TGTGCCAGCAGCTCCCGGACAGGGTCGCCCGAGCAGTACTTC
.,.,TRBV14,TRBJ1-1,CASSQSTRTEAFF,TGTGCCAGCAGCCAGTCAACCCGGACTGAAGCTTTCTTT
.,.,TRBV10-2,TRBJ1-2,CASSESRTAPFGGYTF,TGCGCCAGCAGTGAGTCCCGGACAGCTCCGTTTGGTGGCTACACCTTC
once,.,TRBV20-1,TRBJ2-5,CSAGIAETQYF,TGCAGTGCTGGGATTGCGGAGACCCAGTACTTC
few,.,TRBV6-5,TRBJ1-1,CASSYSPVEAFF,TGTGCCAGCAGTTACTCCCCTGTCGAAGCTTTCTTT
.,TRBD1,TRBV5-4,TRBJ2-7,CASSRTGSAYEQYF,TGTGCCAGCAGCCGGACAGGGTCCGCCTACGAGCAGTACTTC
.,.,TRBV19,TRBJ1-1,CASSMFGRSEAFF,TGTGCCAGTAGTATGTTTGGCCGATCTGAAGCTTTCTTT
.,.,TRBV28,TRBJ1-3,CASSSSGARGNTIYF,TGTGCCAGCAGTTCTTCAGGGGCTCGTGGAAACACCATATATTTT
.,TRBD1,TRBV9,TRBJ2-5,CASSRQGGFSETQYF,TGTGCCAGCAGCCGACAGGGGGGCTTTTCAGAGACCCAGTACTTC
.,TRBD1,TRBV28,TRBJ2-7,CASSLMTGFTYEQYF,TGTGCCAGCAGTTTGATGACAGGGTTTACCTACGAGCAGTACTTC
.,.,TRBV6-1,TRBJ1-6,CASSAKGGLGYNSPLHF,TGTGCCAGCAGTGCAAAGGGGGGCCTGGGGTATAATTCACCCCTCCACTTT
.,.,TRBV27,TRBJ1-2,CASRREDYGYTF,TGTGCCAGCAGGCGAGAGGACTATGGCTACACCTTC
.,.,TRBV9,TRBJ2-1,CASSVQGGNEQFF,TGTGCCAGCAGCGTACAGGGGGGAAATGAGCAGTTCTTC
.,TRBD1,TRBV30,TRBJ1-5,CAWSTTDRVNQPQHF,TGTGCCTGGAGTACCACGGACAGGGTGAATCAGCCCCAGCATTTT
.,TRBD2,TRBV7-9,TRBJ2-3,CASSLGGGPDTQYF,TGTGCCAGCAGCTTAGGGGGGGGACCAGATACGCAGTATTTT
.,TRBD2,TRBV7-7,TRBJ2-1,CASSQGLAGANEQFF,TGTGCCAGCAGTCAAGGACTAGCGGGAGCCAATGAGCAGTTCTTC
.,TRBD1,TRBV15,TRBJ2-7,CATSRGGTGVGYEQYF,TGTGCCACCAGCAGAGGGGGGACAGGGGTTGGCTACGAGCAGTACTTC